A single sample is the source of the 26 T cell receptor beta chains below, sequenced in a study of synovial regulatory T cells in juvenile arthritis. This table comes from immunoSEQ multiplex PCR, and its TCRdb copy is limited to in-frame clones, with some not included. This listing includes just under 10,000 clones. The sample taken for sequencing was Treg cells from blood. Described subset: remaining (HLA-DR-negative) circulating blood Treg cells. These TCRs come from a donor aged 2-35 years with juvenile idiopathic arthritis.

The chain combines TRBV6-6 with TRBJ1-2; the D gene TCRdb calls, TRBD1, cannot be checked with no DNA. This CDR3 region has 14 residues. No DNA appears here. Germline loops: CDR1 MNHNY, CDR2 SVGAGI (reference sequence). The CDR3 reads CASSYRQGGYGYTF.

CDR3 amino acids: CASSPPRLGFGSADTQYF. The chain combines TRBV18 with TRBJ2-3; the TCRdb D gene call, TRBD2, has no DNA to confirm it. This CDR3 region has 18 residues. DNA was not recorded. Germline V CDR1 and CDR2: KGHSH, LQKENI.

This chain uses TRBV28 with TRBJ2-7; TCRdb reports TRBD2, a call that lacks DNA to check it against. The CDR3 is 14 amino acids. This entry has no DNA. CDR1 and CDR2 from the germline V gene are MDHEN and SYDVKM. The CDR3 reads CAISTPGLAGEQYF.

The chain has TRBV4-1 and TRBJ2-3. This CDR3 has 14 amino acids. DNA is not recorded here. CDR1 and CDR2 (germline): MGHRA, YSYEKL. CDR3 amino acids: CASSRTTDTDTQYF.

This chain links TRBV6-5 with TRBJ1-1; no DNA is available, so the TRBD1 call from TCRdb remains unchecked. The germline V gene has CDR1 MNHEY and CDR2 SVGAGI. The CDR3 runs to 15 residues. DNA was not recorded. The CDR3 region is CASIWRSGTGSKAFF.

The V gene is TRBV9, the J gene TRBJ1-4; TCRdb lists TRBD1, though no DNA is available to test this call. CDR1 is SGDLS and CDR2 is YYNGEE in the germline V gene. The CDR3 has 15 residues. No DNA was logged. The chain's CDR3 is CASSVRGRTGEKLFF.

V gene TRBV4-1 combines with J gene TRBJ2-7; without DNA, the TCRdb call of TRBD2 cannot be checked. Per the germline V gene, CDR1 is MGHRA and CDR2 is YSYEKL. The CDR3 extends over 14 amino acids. There is no recorded DNA. CDR3 sequence reads: CASSQLGASYEQYF.

V gene TRBV5-1 combines with J gene TRBJ1-1. The CDR3 is made up of 15 amino acids. A DNA sequence was not provided. Per germline, CDR1 SGHRS and CDR2 YFSETQ. The CDR3 reads CASSLMGGRGTEAFF.

The chain combines TRBV18 with TRBJ2-1; the TCRdb D gene call, TRBD1, has no DNA to confirm it. This CDR3 has 14 residues. The DNA is not on file. The germline V gene encodes CDR1 KGHSH and CDR2 LQKENI. This CDR3 is CASSAGQAYNEQFF.

J is TRBJ2-6 and V is TRBV5-4; TCRdb calls TRBD1, which cannot be checked without DNA. The germline CDR1 and CDR2 sequences are SGHNT and YYREEE (reference sequence). The CDR3 contains 15 residues. There is no recorded DNA. The CDR3 sequence: CASSLTGVGANVLTF.

The V gene is TRBV4-1, the J gene TRBJ1-3; TCRdb outputs TRBD1, but without DNA this stays unchecked. This CDR3 is built from 19 residues. No DNA has been recorded. Germline CDR1 MGHRA, CDR2 YSYEKL. The CDR3 is CASSLRTGGFLSSGNTIYF.

The chain employs TRBV10-3 and TRBJ1-2. From germline, CDR1 is ENHRY and CDR2 SYGVKD. The CDR3 length is 17 residues. No DNA sequence is on record. The CDR3 region is CAISESKSLGGQNGYTF.

The genes are TRBV19 and TRBJ2-4; the D call of TRBD2 rests on TCRdb alone, since no DNA is present to check it. This CDR3 contains 16 residues. The DNA sequence is not available. The germline gives CDR1 LNHDA, CDR2 SQIVND (reference sequence). The CDR3 is CASTPRGTLAKNIQYF.

The J gene is TRBJ2-2, the V gene TRBV4-2. The CDR3 has 14 residues. Only the protein is on record. CDR1 LGHNA and CDR2 YNFKEQ come from the germline V gene. This CDR3 reads CASSSDQTGGELFF.

This sequence joins TRBV27 and TRBJ1-1; TCRdb lists TRBD1, though no DNA is available to test this call. The CDR3 spans 13 residues. The DNA is not on file. Per germline, CDR1 MNHEY and CDR2 SMNVEV (reference sequence). Here the CDR3 reads CASRGQGNTEAFF.

The chain is built from TRBV4-1 and TRBJ2-4; the TRBD2 assignment by TCRdb is unverifiable without DNA. Germline V gives CDR1 MGHRA, CDR2 YSYEKL. The CDR3 extends over 17 amino acids. The DNA is not on file. The CDR3 here is CASSQDLHRLAKNIQYF.

The chain has TRBV9 and TRBJ2-7; TCRdb's assignment of TRBD2 cannot be checked, as there is no DNA. CDR3 length: 14 amino acids. DNA is not on record. Per germline, CDR1 SGDLS and CDR2 YYNGEE. CDR3 region: CASSAGLRSYEQYF.

The gene calls are TRBV6-1 and TRBJ2-1; TCRdb calls TRBD2, which cannot be checked without DNA. Germline assignment: CDR1 MNHNS and CDR2 SASEGT. This CDR3 region has 14 residues. No DNA is listed. CDR3 sequence: CASFLAGSYNEQFF.

The CDR3 loop reads CASSETGMDGYTF. V and J are TRBV5-6 and TRBJ1-2; the TCRdb D gene call, TRBD1, has no DNA to confirm it. The CDR3 spans 13 residues. No DNA has been recorded. Germline lookup yields CDR1 SGHDT and CDR2 YYEEEE.

This chain uses TRBV4-1 with TRBJ1-3; TCRdb's D call, TRBD1, is unchecked because there is no DNA. CDR1 MGHRA and CDR2 YSYEKL come from the germline V gene. CDR3 length: 18 residues. Nucleotide data are not available. The chain's CDR3 is CASSQAGTGVRSGNTIYF.

The chain carries TRBV7-2 and TRBJ1-5. Germline CDR1 SGHTA, CDR2 FQGNSA. The CDR3 is 13 residues long. The DNA is unrecorded. The CDR3 protein is CASSLSAAWPQHF.

The J gene is TRBJ2-7, the V gene TRBV16; TCRdb proposes TRBD1, but this gene call is untestable without DNA. The CDR3 consists of 15 residues. The nucleotide record is missing. Germline values: CDR1 KGHSY, CDR2 FQNENV. CDR3 amino acids: CASSPTGTGSYEQHF.

This sequence joins TRBV5-1 and TRBJ1-2; TCRdb outputs TRBD1, but without DNA this stays unchecked. In germline, CDR1 is SGHRS, CDR2 YFSETQ. The CDR3 spans 17 residues. No DNA is listed. The chain's CDR3 is CASSLASRAGGDYGYTF.

The genes are TRBV28 and TRBJ2-1. The germline V gene has CDR1 MDHEN and CDR2 SYDVKM. The CDR3 is 14 residues long. The DNA sequence is not available. The CDR3 spells CASNRAVSYNEQFF.

V usage is TRBV4-1 and J usage is TRBJ2-7. The CDR3 is 18 residues long. No DNA accompanies this entry. Germline lookup yields CDR1 MGHRA and CDR2 YSYEKL. CDR3 amino acids: CASSQDRGRHGASYEQYF.

The V call is TRBV6-1, the J call TRBJ2-3; the D call from TCRdb, TRBD2, cannot be confirmed without DNA. CDR3 length equals 13 residues. This entry has no DNA. Germline lookup yields CDR1 MNHNS and CDR2 SASEGT. CDR3 amino acids: CASTPGSTDTQYF.